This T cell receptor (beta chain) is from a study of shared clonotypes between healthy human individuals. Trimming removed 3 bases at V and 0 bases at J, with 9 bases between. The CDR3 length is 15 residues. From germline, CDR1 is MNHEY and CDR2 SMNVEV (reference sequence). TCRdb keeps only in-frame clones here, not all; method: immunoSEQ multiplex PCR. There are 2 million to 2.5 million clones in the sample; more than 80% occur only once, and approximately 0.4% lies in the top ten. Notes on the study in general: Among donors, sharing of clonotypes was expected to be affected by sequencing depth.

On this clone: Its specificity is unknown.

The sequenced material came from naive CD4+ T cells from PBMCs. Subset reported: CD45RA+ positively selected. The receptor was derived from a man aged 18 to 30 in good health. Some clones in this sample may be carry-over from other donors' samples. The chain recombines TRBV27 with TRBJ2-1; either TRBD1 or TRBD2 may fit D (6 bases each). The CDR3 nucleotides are TGTGCCAGCAGTTTTGGGGGGCACTCCTACAATGAGCAGTTCTTC. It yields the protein CASSFGGHSYNEQFF.